The entry below gives a single T cell receptor (beta chain) sequence along with its context. Its matching antigen is unknown. CDR3 length: 15 residues. Germline CDR1 is MDHEN and CDR2 is SYDVKM. The V end was cut by 8 bases, the J end by 3 bases, with 17 bases between. This sample is drawn from a study of siplizumab effects on memory and regulatory T cells. Overall study findings and caveats: Unstimulated subset assignment was obtained for only a minor fraction of alloreactive clones.

TCRdb's copy holds only in-frame clones and misses some; the assay was immunoSEQ multiplex PCR. The sample yields around 100,000 clones, over 90% seen once. V and J are TRBV28 and TRBJ1-5; unclear D gene. This sequence was found in a human donor in good health. Material for sequencing was non-Treg CD4+ T cells sorted from blood. CDR3 nucleotides: TGTGCCAGCGGACTCACCTGGAGTTCCAATCAGCCCCAGCATTTT. The encoded protein is CASGLTWSSNQPQHF.